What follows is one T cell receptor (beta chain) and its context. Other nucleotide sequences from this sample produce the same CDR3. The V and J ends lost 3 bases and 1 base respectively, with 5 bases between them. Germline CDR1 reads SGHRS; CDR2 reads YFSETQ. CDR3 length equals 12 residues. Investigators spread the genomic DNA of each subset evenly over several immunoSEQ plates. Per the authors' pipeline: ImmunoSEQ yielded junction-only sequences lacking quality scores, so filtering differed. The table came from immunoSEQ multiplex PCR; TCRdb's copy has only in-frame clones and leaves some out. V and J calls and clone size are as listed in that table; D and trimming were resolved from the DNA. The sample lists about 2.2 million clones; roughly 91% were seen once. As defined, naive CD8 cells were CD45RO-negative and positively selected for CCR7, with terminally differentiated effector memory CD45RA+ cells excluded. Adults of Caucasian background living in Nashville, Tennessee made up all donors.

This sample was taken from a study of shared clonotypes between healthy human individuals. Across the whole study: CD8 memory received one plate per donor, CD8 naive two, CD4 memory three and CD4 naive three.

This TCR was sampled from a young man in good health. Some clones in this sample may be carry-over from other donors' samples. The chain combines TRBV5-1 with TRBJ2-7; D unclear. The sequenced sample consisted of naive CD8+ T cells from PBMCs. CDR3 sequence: CASSSGSYEQYF. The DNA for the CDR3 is TGCGCCAGCAGCTCAGGATCCTACGAGCAGTACTTC.